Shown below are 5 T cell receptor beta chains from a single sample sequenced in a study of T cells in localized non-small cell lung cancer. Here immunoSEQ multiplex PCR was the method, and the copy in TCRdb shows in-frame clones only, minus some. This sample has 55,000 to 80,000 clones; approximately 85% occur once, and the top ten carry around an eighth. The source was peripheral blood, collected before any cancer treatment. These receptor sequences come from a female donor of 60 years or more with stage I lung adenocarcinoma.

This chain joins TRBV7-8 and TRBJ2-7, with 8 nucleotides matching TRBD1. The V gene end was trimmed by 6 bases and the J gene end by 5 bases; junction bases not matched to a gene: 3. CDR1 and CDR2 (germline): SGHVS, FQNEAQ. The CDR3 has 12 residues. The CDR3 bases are TGTGCCAGCAGTCGGACAGGGAACGAGCAGTACTTC. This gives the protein CASSRTGNEQYF.

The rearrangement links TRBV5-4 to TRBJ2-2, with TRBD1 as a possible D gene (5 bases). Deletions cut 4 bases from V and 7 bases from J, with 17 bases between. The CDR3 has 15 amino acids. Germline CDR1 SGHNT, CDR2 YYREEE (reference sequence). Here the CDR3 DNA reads TGTGCCAGCAGCCCCCCCTCAGGGCTGGTCGGGGAGCTGTTTTTT. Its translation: CASSPPSGLVGELFF.

The CDR3 nucleotides are TGTGCCAGCAACAGGGGTGGCTATGGCTACACCTTC. Residues: CASNRGGYGYTF. The rearrangement links TRBV6-5 to TRBJ1-2, with 7 positions matching TRBD1. This CDR3 is built from 12 residues. V lost 7 bases to trimming and J lost 4 bases; unmatched junction nucleotides: 3. Germline V gene data show CDR1 as MNHEY and CDR2 as SVGAGI.

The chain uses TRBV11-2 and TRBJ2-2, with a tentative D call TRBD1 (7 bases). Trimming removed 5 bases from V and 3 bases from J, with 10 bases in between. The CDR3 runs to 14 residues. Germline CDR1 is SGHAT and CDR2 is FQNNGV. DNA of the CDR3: TGTGCCAGCAGCCCCAGGGGGGACACCGGGGAGCTGTTTTTT. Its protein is CASSPRGDTGELFF.

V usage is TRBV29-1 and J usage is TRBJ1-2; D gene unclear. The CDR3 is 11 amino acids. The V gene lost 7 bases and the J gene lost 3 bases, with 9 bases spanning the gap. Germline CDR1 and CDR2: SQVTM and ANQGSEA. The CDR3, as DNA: TGCAGCGGGGGAGTGGACTATGGCTACACCTTC. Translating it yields CSGGVDYGYTF. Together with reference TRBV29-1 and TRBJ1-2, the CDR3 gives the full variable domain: SAVISQKPSRDICQRGTSLTIQCQVDSQVTMMFWYRQQPGQSLTLIATANQGSEATYESGFVIDKFPISRPNLTFSTLTVSNMSPEDSSIYLCSGGVDYGYTFGSGTRLTVV.